These 6 T cell receptor beta chains came from one sample sequenced in a study of T cell repertoires in cytomegalovirus infection. The antigens for these receptors are not known. TCRdb independently ran MiXCR on the reads; one entry per CDR3 protein. The sample carries about 830,000 distinct CDR3 sequences, about 31% recorded once. Sequenced material: cultured CD8+ T cells from PBMCs, taken from culture after CMV antigen stimulation. These receptors originate from a human donor in good health (CMV status not recorded). Some clones in this sample may be carry-over from other donors' samples.

The chain couples TRBV20-1 to TRBJ2-3, with TRBD1 matching 8 bases. The V segment lost 7 bases and the J segment 4 bases; nucleotides outside the gene matches: 16. In germline, CDR1 is DFQATT, CDR2 SNEGSKA (reference sequence). This CDR3 contains 16 residues. The CDR3 DNA reads as TGCAGTGTCTTACGTCGGGACCAGGGGGCTGCAGATACGCAGTATTTT. As protein: CSVLRRDQGAADTQYF.

This clonotype has more than one count but fewer than ten. The V gene is TRBV6-1, the J gene TRBJ2-3; D may be TRBD2 (5 bases). From germline, CDR1 is MNHNS and CDR2 SASEGT. The CDR3 is 16 amino acids. V was shortened by 0 bases and J by 4 bases, with 14 bases between the two germline ends. This CDR3 is CASSEAWAGAADTQYF. As DNA, the CDR3 is TGTGCCAGCAGTGAAGCGTGGGCGGGCGCCGCAGATACGCAGTATTTT.

The V and J genes are TRBV27 and TRBJ2-1; perhaps D is TRBD1 or TRBD2 (5 bases each). CDR1 MNHEY and CDR2 SMNVEV come from the germline V gene (reference sequence). This CDR3 is built from 13 residues. Trimming removed 5 bases from V and 10 bases from J, with 15 bases in between. This CDR3 is CASSRLGTSEQFF. DNA for the CDR3: TGTGCCAGCAGTCGACTTGGGACGAGCGAGCAGTTCTTC.

In this sample, this clonotype turned up a few times. The CDR3 sequence is CASSITSEGTEAFF. CDR3 nucleotide sequence: TGTGCCAGTAGTATCACAAGTGAGGGGACTGAAGCTTTCTTT. V and J are TRBV19 and TRBJ1-1, with D maybe TRBD1 (5 bases). Germline CDR1 and CDR2: LNHDA and SQIVND (reference sequence). Trimming cost V 3 bases and J 5 bases, with 13 bases left between them. CDR3 size: 14 residues.

This clonotype showed up just a few times. The CDR3 loop reads CATLRKGPDQPQHF. In DNA, the CDR3 is TGTGCCACCCTAAGAAAGGGTCCGGATCAGCCCCAGCATTTT. The rearrangement joins TRBV6-1 to TRBJ1-5; unclear D gene. The V end was cut by 10 bases, the J end by 5 bases, with 18 bases between. Germline values: CDR1 MNHNS, CDR2 SASEGT. CDR3 length: 14 residues.

This chain joins TRBV29-1 and TRBJ2-1; either TRBD1 or TRBD2 may supply D (5 bases each). Germline V lookup: CDR1 SQVTM, CDR2 ANQGSEA. The CDR3 sequence is 13 residues long. Here the CDR3 DNA reads TGCACCGGTGGTTGGGGGTTTTATAATGAGCAGTTCTTC. Amino acids: CTGGWGFYNEQFF.